A single sample gave rise to the 25 T cell receptor beta chains below, sequenced in a study of tumor and adjacent non-tumor tissue in lung cancer. TCRbeta libraries were built with three rounds of nested PCR, modified from ARM-PCR. Each CDR3 protein is one row after TCRdb ran MiXCR on the multiplex PCR reads. The data contain more than 55,000 distinct CDR3 sequences, under 80% of them singletons. RNA was extracted from bulk tissue without any cell sorting. This non-tumor lung sample came from over 3 cm beyond the tumor edge. Sequencing was carried out using distant non-tumor lung tissue. The receptor source for this set is a man aged 55 to 70 with non-small cell lung cancer.

V is TRBV20-1 and J is TRBJ2-2; 10 bases are a match to TRBD2. V was clipped by 3 bases and J by 7 bases; unmatched bases: 8. The germline gives CDR1 DFQATT, CDR2 SNEGSKA (reference sequence). The CDR3 totals 15 residues. The DNA for the CDR3 is TGCAGTGCTAGTAGCGGGAGGCGTAGCAGCGGGGAGCTGTTTTTT. Amino acids: CSASSGRRSSGELFF.

This chain connects TRBV6-1 to TRBJ2-7; D may correspond to TRBD1 or TRBD2 (5 bases each). CDR1 MNHNS and CDR2 SASEGT come from the germline V gene. CDR3 length: 14 amino acids. CDR3 DNA sequence: TGTACCAACAGTGAAGCGCTGAGGGGTTACGAGCAGTACTTC. Translating it yields CTNSEALRGYEQYF.

The J gene is TRBJ1-5, the V gene TRBV7-9; TRBD1 matches at 7 bases. The CDR3 runs 15 residues. Germline CDR1 is SEHNR and CDR2 is FQNEAQ (reference sequence). V was pared by 2 bases and J by 5 bases, with 6 bases of the junction left unmatched. The CDR3 DNA reads TGTGCCAGCAGCTTACCCGGGACAGACTATCAGCCCCAGCATTTT. This encodes CASSLPGTDYQPQHF.

This clonotype was counted ten times or more. V usage is TRBV5-4 and J usage is TRBJ2-2, with 8 bases that match TRBD2. Germline CDR1 and CDR2: SGHNT and YYREEE (reference sequence). CDR3 length equals 16 residues. V was clipped by 4 bases and J by 6 bases; unmatched bases: 11. DNA for the CDR3: TGTGCCAGCAGCCGAAGCGGGAGTGAATCGGCCGGGGAGCTGTTTTTT. This encodes CASSRSGSESAGELFF.

Relative to its sample, this clonotype is medium-sized. The gene calls are TRBV11-3 and TRBJ2-3; 8 bases match TRBD1. The length of the CDR3 is 15 residues. J gave up 1 base and V 5 bases, and 5 bases lay outside the gene matches. CDR1 is SGHNT, CDR2 YENEEA, per germline. The CDR3 region is CASSPGGVGTDTQYF. The CDR3 DNA sequence: TGTGCCAGCAGCCCAGGGGGCGTGGGCACAGATACGCAGTATTTT.

V usage is TRBV11-1 and J usage is TRBJ2-3; the D gene is possibly TRBD1 (5 bases). The end of the DNA is better explained by TRBJ1-5, so the J call may be wrong. The CDR3 has 16 amino acids. Per germline, CDR1 SGHAT and CDR2 FQDESV (reference sequence). The CDR3: CASSLTSGASRDTQHF. DNA of the CDR3: TGTGCCAGCAGCTTGACTAGCGGGGCCAGCAGAGATACACAGCATTTT.

For this clonotype: A read error may produce the germline difference seen at one junction end. The chain has TRBV14 and TRBJ2-3; no definite D call. Germline V gene lookup returns CDR1 SGHDN and CDR2 FVKESK. CDR3 length: 14 amino acids. The DNA for the CDR3 is TGTGCCAGCAAGGGTGGGATTAGCATAGATACGCAGTATTTT. Translated, it gives CASKGGISIDTQYF.

In the case of this clonotype: At one of its ends the junction is not consistent with the germline gene, which may arise from a read error. This chain connects TRBV11-2 to TRBJ2-5, with 9 bases lining up with TRBD2. CDR3 length equals 15 residues. The germline CDR1 and CDR2 sequences are SGHAT and FQNNGV. CDR3 sequence (DNA): TGTGCCAGCAGCCTCACTATAGCGGGAGAAGAGACCCTGTACTTC. This codes for CASSLTIAGEETLYF.

This clonotype appeared many times. J is TRBJ2-3 and V is TRBV6-1; 9 positions match TRBD2. Per germline, CDR1 MNHNS and CDR2 SASEGT. The CDR3 sequence is 15 residues long. V lost 6 bases and J lost 4; bases outside the gene matches: 8. The CDR3: CASRPSGGRADTQYF. The CDR3 bases are TGTGCCAGCAGACCTTCGGGCGGGAGGGCAGATACGCAGTATTTT.

Points on this clonotype: One end of the junction fails to match germline, which may point to a read error. The chain combines TRBV4-2 with TRBJ2-1; D remains ambiguous. The germline V gene has CDR1 LGHNA and CDR2 YNFKEQ. The CDR3 is 16 amino acids. CDR3 in DNA: TGTGCCAGCAGCCAAACTTGGCTAGATGCCTACAATGGGCAGTTCTTC. Protein sequence: CASSQTWLDAYNGQFF.

The chain uses TRBV19 and TRBJ2-6; D is uncertain. Per the germline V gene, CDR1 is LNHDA and CDR2 is SQIVND (reference sequence). This CDR3 comprises 15 residues. V was shortened by 5 bases and J by 0 bases, with 8 bases between the two germline ends. CDR3 loop: CASSAAVSGANVLTF. In nucleotides, the CDR3 is TGTGCCAGTAGTGCGGCGGTCTCTGGGGCCAACGTCCTGACTTTC.

This clonotype was picked up many times. The rearrangement joins TRBV7-9 to TRBJ1-2; possible D gene TRBD1, 6 bases. This CDR3 spans 16 amino acids. The V and J ends lost 0 bases and 4 bases respectively, with 15 bases between them. Germline CDR1 reads SEHNR; CDR2 reads FQNEAQ (reference sequence). The CDR3, as DNA: TGTGCCAGCAGCTTAGCCCTAGCCAGGGGCAGCTATGGCTACACCTTC. Translating gives CASSLALARGSYGYTF.

J is TRBJ2-3 and V is TRBV9, with 11 positions matching TRBD2. This CDR3 has 16 residues. Germline lookup yields CDR1 SGDLS and CDR2 YYNGEE. The CDR3 coding sequence is TGTGTCAGTAGCGTAGGCCTAGCGGGAGGAGCAGATACGCAGTATTTT. Its translation is CVSSVGLAGGADTQYF.

This clonotype appeared a few times. The chain employs TRBV20-1 and TRBJ2-3, with a weak D call TRBD2 (5 bases). This CDR3 is built from 11 residues. The V gene's germline CDR1 is DFQATT and CDR2 SNEGSKA (reference sequence). V was cut by 3 bases and J by 5 bases, with 6 bases left in between. The CDR3 nucleotides are TGCAGTGCTAGGGCGGGAGATACGCAGTATTTT. This encodes CSARAGDTQYF.

The rearrangement joins TRBV4-1 to TRBJ2-1; weak D call: TRBD2 (6 bases). V was pared by 7 bases and J by 8 bases, with 21 bases between. Germline V gene data show CDR1 as MGHRA and CDR2 as YSYEKL. The CDR3 totals 15 residues. CDR3 protein: CASIHSRAGVDEQFF. CDR3 DNA: TGCGCCAGCATCCACTCGCGAGCGGGTGTAGATGAGCAGTTCTTC.

In regard to this clonotype: The junction departs from the called germline gene at one end, perhaps through a read error. This chain joins TRBV6-2 or TRBV6-3 and TRBJ2-1; 7 positions match TRBD1. Per germline, CDR1 MNHEY and CDR2 SVGEGT. CDR3 length equals 14 residues. CDR3 sequence reads: CASSRQGSYNEWFF. The CDR3 bases are TGTGCCAGCAGTAGACAGGGCTCCTATAATGAGTGGTTCTTT.

A word on this clonotype: The junction shows a germline mismatch at one end, possibly a read error. The chain joins TRBV4-2 to TRBJ1-1; possibly TRBD1 for D (5 bases). CDR1 LGHNA and CDR2 YNFKEQ come from the germline V gene. CDR3 length: 15 residues. The CDR3 bases are TGTGCCAGCAGCCAAGAACAGGAGGCTAGAACTGAAGCCTTCTTT. Amino acid sequence: CASSQEQEARTEAFF.

As regards this clonotype: No conserved phenylalanine or tryptophan is present at the end of the CDR3, so a read error is the likely explanation. The V gene is TRBV11-1, the J gene TRBJ1-1, with D hard to call. Trimming removed 0 bases at V and 7 bases at J, with 9 bases between. CDR1 SGHAT and CDR2 FQDESV come from the germline V gene (reference sequence). The CDR3 contains 13 residues. The CDR3 reads CASSLAPGGEAFI. The DNA for the CDR3 is TGTGCCAGCAGCTTAGCGCCGGGAGGTGAAGCTTTCATT.

This clonotype was observed a handful of times. Compared with germline, one end of the junction differs, possibly owing to a read error. The genes are TRBV29-1 and TRBJ2-1; D gene uncertain. From germline, CDR1 is SQVTM and CDR2 ANQGSEA. The CDR3 is 13 residues long. CDR3 sequence: CSVEVWKSNEHLF. As DNA, the CDR3 is TGCAGCGTTGAAGTTTGGAAATCTAATGAGCATCTCTTC.

This clonotype was counted ten times or more. The V and J genes are TRBV11-2 and TRBJ2-1, with TRBD1 matching over 8 bases. The length of the CDR3 is 14 residues. With 3 bases clipped from V and 6 bases from J, the junction kept 4 bases outside the gene matches. Per germline, CDR1 SGHAT and CDR2 FQNNGV. The CDR3 DNA reads TGTGCCAGCAGCTTCAGGGGGCAGCCCAATGAGCAGTTCTTC. Its protein is CASSFRGQPNEQFF.

This clonotype was observed once. This likely comes from a read error, as the CDR3 has no conserved phenylalanine or tryptophan at its end. The rearrangement uses TRBV11-2 and TRBJ1-2, with D hard to call. In germline, CDR1 is SGHAT, CDR2 FQNNGV. The CDR3 runs to 13 residues. Trimming pared 3 bases from V and 3 bases from J, leaving 8 bases between. The CDR3 bases are TGTGCCAGCAGCTTCCAATTGGACTATGGCTACACCTCC. Residues: CASSFQLDYGYTS.

This clonotype was counted a few times. V is TRBV11-2 and J is TRBJ1-4; weak D call: TRBD1 (5 bases). This CDR3 comprises 16 residues. V lost 7 bases to trimming and J lost 10 bases, with 25 bases between them. CDR1 is SGHAT, CDR2 FQNNGV, per germline. This CDR3 reads CASNSDRIGFERKLFF. In DNA, the CDR3 is TGTGCCAGCAACTCCGACAGAATCGGGTTCGAAAGAAAACTGTTTTTT.

This chain joins TRBV6-6 and TRBJ2-2; no firm D call. CDR1 and CDR2 (germline): MNHNY, SVGAGI (reference sequence). Trimming stripped 8 bases from V and 4 bases from J, with 26 bases between. The CDR3 totals 18 residues. CDR3 protein: CASCTNVLSPSSTGELFF. Here the CDR3 DNA reads TGTGCCAGCTGTACGAATGTCCTTTCTCCATCGAGCACCGGGGAGCTGTTTTTT.

By share of the sample, this clonotype is medium-sized (0.01 to 0.1%). Here the CDR3 DNA reads TGTGCCAGCAGCTTAGTTCTGGTGCCCCCTCAAGAGACCCAGTACTTC. As protein: CASSLVLVPPQETQYF. V and J are TRBV7-8 and TRBJ2-5; no firm D call. The V and J ends lost 1 base and 2 bases respectively, with 14 bases between them. The CDR3 runs 16 residues. Germline lookup yields CDR1 SGHVS and CDR2 FQNEAQ.

This clonotype was recorded many times. V gene TRBV30 combines with J gene TRBJ2-1; D may be TRBD2 (7 bases). This CDR3 is built from 17 residues. Germline lookup yields CDR1 GTSNPN and CDR2 SVGIG (reference sequence). V dropped 8 bases and J dropped 6 bases, with 29 bases sitting between them. The CDR3 is CAGSSESGGRVVNEQFF. The CDR3 coding sequence is TGTGCCGGATCCAGCGAGTCCGGGGGGCGGGTTGTCAATGAGCAGTTCTTC.